Listed below are T cell receptor beta chains from one sample, sequenced in a study of a mutant IDH1 vaccine in newly diagnosed glioma. The protocol was immunoSEQ multiplex PCR, while the TCRdb copy is restricted to in-frame clones and leaves out a portion. The repertoire includes 49,000 or so clones, about 77% of them detected once, and approximately 2% sits in the top ten. Their target antigens are unknown. Here the sequenced sample was PBMCs, taken from a glioma patient whose treatment included an IDH1 peptide vaccine. All receptors come from a middle-aged woman with glioma. The CDR3 runs from the conserved cysteine through the conserved F or W. The order of the fields is CDR3 length, V gene, CDR3 protein.

>16|TRBV7-2
CASSLRDRGGPGIQYF
>14|TRBV6-1
CASSLDLIGYGYTF
>15|TRBV7-9
CASSSGLAPQETQYF
>15|TRBV10-1
CASSESRQGLQNRYF
>14|TRBV5-1
CASSLVTGDIEQFF
>16|TRBV9
CASSVATSGTSDTQYF
>14|TRBV7-2
CASSLASGVDTQYF
>16|TRBV7-2
CASSLEGTSGYNEQFF
>15|TRBV7-2
CASSRGQGNPYGYTF
>13|TRBV5-1
CASSLGRAAEAFF
>13|TRBV6-5
CASGIAGPGEQYF
>14|TRBV19
CASSIGPGKEKLFF
>15|TRBV19
CASRPQGWDTGELFF
>19|TRBV21-1
CASSKEAACQTLAKNIQYF
>13|TRBV5-1
CASSLSRTGELFF
>15|TRBV12-5
CASALPPGTFNEQYF
>15|TRBV5-1
CASSLAGQGYHEQFF
>13|TRBV5-6
CASSLADRHEQYF
>14|TRBV9
CASSDGTGYQPQHF
>13|TRBV10-3
CAISERQAETQYF
>16|TRBV9
CASSVGGRGDRGQQYF
>17|TRBV7-2
CASSSRRQVLGNQPQHF
>14|TRBV27
CASRLGGRSSPLHF
>15|TRBV5-4
CASRLGLAEPYEQYF
>14|TRBV13
CASSLPGQNPEQYF
>14|TRBV5-1
CASSLGQGSQPQHF
>15|TRBV12-5
CASGSGTSGYNEQFF
>15|TRBV2
CASSEDLEDPNEQFF
>13|TRBV13
CASSLGWANVLTF
>13|TRBV5-1
CASSTGTNQPQHF
>15|TRBV6-1
CASSEGAGQAYEQYF
>16|TRBV5-6
CASSASGPSGGYGYTF
>15|TRBV4-3
CASSQARGGRDTQYF
>11|TRBV9
CASRQDYGYTF
>17|TRBV6-7
CASSYSPGLPPWNEQFF
>16|TRBV11-2
CASSPGLAGAKETQYF
>14|TRBV4-3
CASSQAVRDSRDTF
>15|TRBV4-2
CASSSRPYSNQPQHF
>13|TRBV6-6
CASVPGGTYEQYF
>14|TRBV30
CAWSVSGATDTQYF
>14|TRBV19
CASSWDGAYYGYTF
>14|TRBV5-1
CASLWGPNTGELFF
>12|TRBV29-1
CSTGTVNYGYTF
>15|TRBV6-1
CASSEAPTANYGYTF
>14|TRBV10-2
CASSHAGASYEQYF
>14|TRBV6-9
CASRTGAMNTEAFF
>15|TRBV9
CASSAGTSSGNTIYF
>11|TRBV10-3
CAIRGADEQFF
>16|TRBV5-1
CASSLVGAGTSYEQYF
>13|TRBV4-1
CASSFEENYGYTF
>13|TRBV7-8
CASSFLSTDTQYF
>15|TRBV4-3
CASSQDGTGGSPLHF
>14|TRBV19
CASTEQGANEKLFF
>13|TRBV27
CASSFTQSYGYTF
>15|TRBV4-3
CASSQGQGAGQPQHF
>11|TRBV6-6
CASSYSYGYTF
>13|TRBV5-1
CASSRDNPETQYF